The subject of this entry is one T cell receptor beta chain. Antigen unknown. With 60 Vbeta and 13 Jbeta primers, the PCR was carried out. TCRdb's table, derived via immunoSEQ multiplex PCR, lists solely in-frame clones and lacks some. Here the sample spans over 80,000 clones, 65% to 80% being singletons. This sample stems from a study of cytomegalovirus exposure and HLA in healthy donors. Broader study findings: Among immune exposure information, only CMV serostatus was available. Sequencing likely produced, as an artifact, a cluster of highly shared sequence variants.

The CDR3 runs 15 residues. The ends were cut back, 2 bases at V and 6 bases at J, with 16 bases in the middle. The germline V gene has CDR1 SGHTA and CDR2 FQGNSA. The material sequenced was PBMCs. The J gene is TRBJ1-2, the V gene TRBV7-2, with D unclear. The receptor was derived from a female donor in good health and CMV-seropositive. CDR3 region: CASSLSPSFVDGYTF. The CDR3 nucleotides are TGTGCCAGCAGCTTAAGCCCCTCTTTCGTAGATGGCTACACCTTC.